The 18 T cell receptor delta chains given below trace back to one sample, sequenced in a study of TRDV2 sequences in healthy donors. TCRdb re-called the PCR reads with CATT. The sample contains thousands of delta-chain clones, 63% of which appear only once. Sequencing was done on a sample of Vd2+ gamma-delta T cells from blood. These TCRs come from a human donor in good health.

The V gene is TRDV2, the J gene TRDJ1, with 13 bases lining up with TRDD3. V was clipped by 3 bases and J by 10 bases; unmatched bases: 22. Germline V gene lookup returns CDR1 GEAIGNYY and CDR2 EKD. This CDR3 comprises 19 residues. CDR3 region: CACDPVLGDTQYHFKLLIF. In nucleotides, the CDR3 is TGTGCCTGTGACCCGGTACTGGGGGATACGCAGTACCATTTTAAACTACTCATCTTT.

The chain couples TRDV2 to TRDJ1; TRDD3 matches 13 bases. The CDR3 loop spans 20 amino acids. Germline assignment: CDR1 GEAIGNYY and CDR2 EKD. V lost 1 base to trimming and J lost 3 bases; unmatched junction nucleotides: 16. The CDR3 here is CACDTLVLRTGGYGPDKLIF. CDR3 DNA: TGTGCCTGTGACACGCTAGTTCTTCGTACTGGGGGATACGGTCCCGATAAACTCATCTTT.

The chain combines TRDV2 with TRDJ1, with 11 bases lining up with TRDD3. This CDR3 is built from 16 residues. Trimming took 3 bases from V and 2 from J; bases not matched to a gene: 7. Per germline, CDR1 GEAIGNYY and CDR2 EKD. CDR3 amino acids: CACDVLGDNGTDKLIF. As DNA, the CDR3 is TGTGCCTGTGACGTACTGGGGGATAACGGTACCGATAAACTCATCTTT.

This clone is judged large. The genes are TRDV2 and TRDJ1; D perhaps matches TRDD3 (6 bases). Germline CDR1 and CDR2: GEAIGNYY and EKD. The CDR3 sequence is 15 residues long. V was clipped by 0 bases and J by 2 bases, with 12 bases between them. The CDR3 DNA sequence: TGTGCCTGTGACACCGTTGCTGGGGATACCGATAAACTCATCTTT. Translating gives CACDTVAGDTDKLIF.

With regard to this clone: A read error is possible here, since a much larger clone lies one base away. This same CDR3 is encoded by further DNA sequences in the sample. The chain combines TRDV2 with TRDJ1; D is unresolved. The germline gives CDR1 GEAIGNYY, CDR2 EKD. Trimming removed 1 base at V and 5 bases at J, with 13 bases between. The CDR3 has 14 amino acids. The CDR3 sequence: CACDTLGDNDKLIF. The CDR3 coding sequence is TGTGCCTGTGACACGTTGGGAGATAATGATAAACTCATCTTT.

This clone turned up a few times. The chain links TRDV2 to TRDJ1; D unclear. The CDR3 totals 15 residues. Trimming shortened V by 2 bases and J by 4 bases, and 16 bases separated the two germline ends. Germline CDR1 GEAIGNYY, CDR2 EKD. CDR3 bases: TGTGCCTGTGACAAGGTGAATGGAAGGGGCGATAAACTCATCTTT. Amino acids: CACDKVNGRGDKLIF.

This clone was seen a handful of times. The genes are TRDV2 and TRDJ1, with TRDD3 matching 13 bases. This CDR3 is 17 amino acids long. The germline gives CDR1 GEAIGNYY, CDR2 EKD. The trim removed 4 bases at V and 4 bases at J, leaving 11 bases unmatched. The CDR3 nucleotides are TGTGCCTGTGATCTACTGGGGGATACGTCCGCGGGCGATAAACTCATCTTT. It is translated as CACDLLGDTSAGDKLIF.

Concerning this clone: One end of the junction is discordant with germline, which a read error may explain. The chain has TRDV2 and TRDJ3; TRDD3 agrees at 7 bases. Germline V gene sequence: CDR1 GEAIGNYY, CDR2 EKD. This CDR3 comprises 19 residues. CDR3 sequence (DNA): TGTGCCTGTGACAGAATGGGGGAACGACGCTCCTGGGACCCCCGACAGATGTTTTTC. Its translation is CACDRMGERRSWDPRQMFF.

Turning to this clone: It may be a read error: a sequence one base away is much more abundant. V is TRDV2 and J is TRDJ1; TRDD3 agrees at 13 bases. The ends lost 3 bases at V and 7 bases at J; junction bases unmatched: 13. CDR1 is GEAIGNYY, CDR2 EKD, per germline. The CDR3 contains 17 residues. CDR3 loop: CACDLLGDTRPPTKLIF. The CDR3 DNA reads TGTGCCTGTGACCTACTGGGGGATACGCGGCCCCCCACTAAACTCATCTTT.

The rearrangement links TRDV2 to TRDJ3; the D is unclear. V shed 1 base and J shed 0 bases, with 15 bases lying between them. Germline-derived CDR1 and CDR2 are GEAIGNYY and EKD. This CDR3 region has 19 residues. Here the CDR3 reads CACDTVRGSDSWDTRQMFF. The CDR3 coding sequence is TGTGCCTGTGACACGGTTCGAGGTTCCGACTCCTGGGACACCCGACAGATGTTTTTC.

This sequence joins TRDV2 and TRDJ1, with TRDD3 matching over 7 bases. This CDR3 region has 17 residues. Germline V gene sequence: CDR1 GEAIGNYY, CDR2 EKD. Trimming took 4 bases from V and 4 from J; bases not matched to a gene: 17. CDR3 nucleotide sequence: TGTGCCTGTGAACCCATGGAGTCTGGGGGGCGACACGATAAACTCATCTTT. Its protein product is CACEPMESGGRHDKLIF.

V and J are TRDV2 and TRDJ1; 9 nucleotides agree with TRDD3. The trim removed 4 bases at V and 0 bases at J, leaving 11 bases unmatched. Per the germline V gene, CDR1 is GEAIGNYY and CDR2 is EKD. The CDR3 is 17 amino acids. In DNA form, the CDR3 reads TGTGCCTGTGATCCGGCTGGGGGATCCACCGACACCGATAAACTCATCTTT. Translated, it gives CACDPAGGSTDTDKLIF.

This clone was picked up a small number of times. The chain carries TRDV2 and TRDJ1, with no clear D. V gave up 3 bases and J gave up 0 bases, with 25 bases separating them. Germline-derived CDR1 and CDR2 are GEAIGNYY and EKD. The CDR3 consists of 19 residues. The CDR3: CACDHIEGVSKSNTDKLIF. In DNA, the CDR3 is TGTGCCTGTGACCATATCGAAGGGGTGAGTAAAAGTAACACCGATAAACTCATCTTT.

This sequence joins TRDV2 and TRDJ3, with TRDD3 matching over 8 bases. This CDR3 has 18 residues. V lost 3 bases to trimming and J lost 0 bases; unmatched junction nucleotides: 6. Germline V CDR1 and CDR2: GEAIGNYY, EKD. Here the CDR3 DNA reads TGTGCCTGTGACGAGTTGGGGGATGGCTCCTGGGACACCCGACAGATGTTTTTC. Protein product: CACDELGDGSWDTRQMFF.

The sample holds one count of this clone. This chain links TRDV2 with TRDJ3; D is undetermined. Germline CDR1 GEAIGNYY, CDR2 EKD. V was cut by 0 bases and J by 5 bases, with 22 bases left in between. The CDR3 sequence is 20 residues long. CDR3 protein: CACDTVVRPGEDRDTRQMFF. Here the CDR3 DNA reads TGTGCCTGTGACACCGTCGTACGCCCGGGTGAGGACCGGGACACCCGACAGATGTTTTTC.

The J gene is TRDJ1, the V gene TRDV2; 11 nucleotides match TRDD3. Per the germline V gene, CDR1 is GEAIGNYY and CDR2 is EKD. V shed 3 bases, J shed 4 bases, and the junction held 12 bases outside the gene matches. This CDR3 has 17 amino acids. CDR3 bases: TGTGCCTGTGACCCCTTGGGGGATACGCGCAAAGGCGATAAACTCATCTTT. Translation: CACDPLGDTRKGDKLIF.

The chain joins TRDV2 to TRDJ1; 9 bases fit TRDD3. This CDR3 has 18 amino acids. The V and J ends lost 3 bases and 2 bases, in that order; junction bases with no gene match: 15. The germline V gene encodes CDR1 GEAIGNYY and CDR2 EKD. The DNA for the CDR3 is TGTGCCTGTGACGGGATATTGGGGGATAATGAGGGGACCGATAAACTCATCTTT. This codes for CACDGILGDNEGTDKLIF.

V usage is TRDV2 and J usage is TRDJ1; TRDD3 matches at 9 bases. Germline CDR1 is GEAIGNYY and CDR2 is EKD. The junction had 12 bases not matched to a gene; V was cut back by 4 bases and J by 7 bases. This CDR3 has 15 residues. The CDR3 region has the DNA TGTGCCTGTGATCGCCTGGGGGATTTTGGAGGTAAACTCATCTTT. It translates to CACDRLGDFGGKLIF.